The clone carrying this TCR beta chain has only one observation. Its antigen is not known. Germline CDR1 and CDR2: SGHDN and FVKESK. The CDR3 loop spans 16 amino acids. Trimming stripped 0 bases from V and 7 bases from J, with 13 bases between. These data come from a study of T cell responses to AZD1222 COVID-19 vaccine. Clones were sequenced by immunoSEQ multiplex PCR, and TCRdb holds only the in-frame ones, with some missing. Of roughly 67,000 clones listed, 89% are singletons. Findings and caveats of the study: Donors were chiefly white British, with a greater number of females, and clonal diversity was perhaps underestimated. Spike as a whole was targeted by vaccine-associated CD4 TCRs, dominant at 160-218 and 743-854.

The rearrangement joins TRBV14 to TRBJ1-6; D ambiguous. The sequencing used peripheral blood, collected 28 days after the second AZD1222 dose. This sequence originates from an adult who received the AZD1222 COVID-19 vaccine. CDR3 bases: TGTGCCAGCAGCCAAGAACTCGTTCCGGGAAATTCACCCCTCCACTTT. It is translated as CASSQELVPGNSPLHF.